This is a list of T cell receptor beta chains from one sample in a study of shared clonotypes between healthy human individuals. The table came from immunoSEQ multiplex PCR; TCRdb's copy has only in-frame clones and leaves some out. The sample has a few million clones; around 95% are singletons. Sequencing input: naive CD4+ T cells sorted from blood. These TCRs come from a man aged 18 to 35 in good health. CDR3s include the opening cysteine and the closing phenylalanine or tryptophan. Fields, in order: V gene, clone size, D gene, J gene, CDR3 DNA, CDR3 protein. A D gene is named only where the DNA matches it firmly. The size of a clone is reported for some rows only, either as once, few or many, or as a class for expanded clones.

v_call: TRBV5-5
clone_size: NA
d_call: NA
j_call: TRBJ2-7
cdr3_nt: TGTGCCAGCAGCGTACCGGGACTCTCCTCCTACGAGCAGTACTTC
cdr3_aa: CASSVPGLSSYEQYF

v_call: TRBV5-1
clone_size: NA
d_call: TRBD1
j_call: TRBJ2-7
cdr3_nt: TGCGCCAGCAGCTCGGACAGGGCCCTCTACGAGCAGTACTTC
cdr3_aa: CASSSDRALYEQYF

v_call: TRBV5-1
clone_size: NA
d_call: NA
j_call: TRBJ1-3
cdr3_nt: TGCGCCAGCAGCTTGGGACAGACACCAAACACCATATATTTT
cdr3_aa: CASSLGQTPNTIYF

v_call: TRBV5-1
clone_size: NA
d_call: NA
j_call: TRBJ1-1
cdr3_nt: TGCGCCAGCAGCCCCACAGCGGGTCCGAGCACTGAAGCTTTCTTT
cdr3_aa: CASSPTAGPSTEAFF

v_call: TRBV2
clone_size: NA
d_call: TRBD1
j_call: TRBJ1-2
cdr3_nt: TGTGCCAGCAGTCCCCGGACAGGGTCCGGGTATGGCTACACCTTC
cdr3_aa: CASSPRTGSGYGYTF

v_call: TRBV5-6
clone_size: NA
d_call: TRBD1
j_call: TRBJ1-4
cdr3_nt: TGTGCCAGCAGCTTGATCGACAGGGACAGCGAAAAACTGTTTTTT
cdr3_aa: CASSLIDRDSEKLFF

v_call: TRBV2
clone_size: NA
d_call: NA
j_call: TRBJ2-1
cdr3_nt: TGTGCCAGCAGTCCGGGGCCCGGGAATGAGCAGTTCTTC
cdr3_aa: CASSPGPGNEQFF

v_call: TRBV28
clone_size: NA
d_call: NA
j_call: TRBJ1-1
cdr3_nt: TGTGCCAGCAGTCGCAGACGGAGTGAAGCTTTCTTT
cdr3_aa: CASSRRRSEAFF

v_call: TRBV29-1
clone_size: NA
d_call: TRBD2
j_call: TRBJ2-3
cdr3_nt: TGCAGCGCTGGGACTAGCGGAGAAGATACGCAGTATTTT
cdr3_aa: CSAGTSGEDTQYF

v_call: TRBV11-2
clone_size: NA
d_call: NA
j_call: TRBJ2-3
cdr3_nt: TGTGCCAGCAGCTTTTCAGTAGATACGCAGTATTTT
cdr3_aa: CASSFSVDTQYF

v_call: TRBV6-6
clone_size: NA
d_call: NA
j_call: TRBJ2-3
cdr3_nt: TGTGCCAGCAGGTTAGCGTCTAGCACAGATACGCAGTATTTT
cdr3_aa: CASRLASSTDTQYF

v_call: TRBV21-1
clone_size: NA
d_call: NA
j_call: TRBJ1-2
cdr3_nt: TGTGCCAGCAGCAAATTGGGGGACAGGGGGAGGTATGGCTACACCTTC
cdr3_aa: CASSKLGDRGRYGYTF

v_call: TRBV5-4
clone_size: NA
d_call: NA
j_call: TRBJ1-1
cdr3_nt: TGTGCCAGCAGCTCGGAGAGACCAGGCCTCAACACTGAAGCTTTCTTT
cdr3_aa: CASSSERPGLNTEAFF

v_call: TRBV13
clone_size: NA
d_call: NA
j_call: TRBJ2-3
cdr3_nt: TGTGCCAGCAGCAACGATCGGAGTTCTAGCACAGATACGCAGTATTTT
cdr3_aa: CASSNDRSSSTDTQYF

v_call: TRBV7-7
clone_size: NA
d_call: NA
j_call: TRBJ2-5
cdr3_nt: TGTGCTAGCAGCTTATTCGGAATGGGGGGCGGCCAAGAGACCCAGTACTTC
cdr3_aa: CASSLFGMGGGQETQYF

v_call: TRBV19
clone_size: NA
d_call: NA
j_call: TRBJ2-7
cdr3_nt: TGTGCCAGTAGTGAGCGCCGTCCTCGGGGGACCTACGAGCAGTACTTC
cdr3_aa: CASSERRPRGTYEQYF

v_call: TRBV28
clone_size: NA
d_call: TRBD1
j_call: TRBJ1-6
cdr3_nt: TGTGCCAGCAGTTTAGGAGGACAGGGAGGTATACAAAGTCCCCTCCACTTT
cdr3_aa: CASSLGGQGGIQSPLHF

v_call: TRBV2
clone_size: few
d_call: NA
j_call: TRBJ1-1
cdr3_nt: TGTGCCAGCAGAGGAGGGACGGAGAACACTGAAGCTTTCTTT
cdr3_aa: CASRGGTENTEAFF

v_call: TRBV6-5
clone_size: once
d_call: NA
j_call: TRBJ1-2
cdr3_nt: TGTGCCAGCAGACGCAGGGATGGCTACACCTTC
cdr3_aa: CASRRRDGYTF

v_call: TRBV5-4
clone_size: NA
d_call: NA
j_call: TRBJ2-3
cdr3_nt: TGTGCCAGCAGCTTGGTTCTTGACAGACTCACAGATACGCAGTATTTT
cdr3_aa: CASSLVLDRLTDTQYF

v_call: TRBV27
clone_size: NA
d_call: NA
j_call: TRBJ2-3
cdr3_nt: TGTGCCAGCAGTCCGTCAAGGGCTCTCACAGATACGCAGTATTTT
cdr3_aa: CASSPSRALTDTQYF

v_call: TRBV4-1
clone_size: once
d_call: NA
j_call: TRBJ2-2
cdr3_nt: TGCGCCAGCAGCCATATTTACACCGGGGAGCTGTTTTTT
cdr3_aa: CASSHIYTGELFF

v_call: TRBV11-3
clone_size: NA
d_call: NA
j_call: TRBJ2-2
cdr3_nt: TGTGCCAGCAGCTTACTTGGGGGCTTTGACACCGGGGAGCTGTTTTTT
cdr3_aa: CASSLLGGFDTGELFF

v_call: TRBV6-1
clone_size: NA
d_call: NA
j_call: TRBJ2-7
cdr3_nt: TGTGCCAGCAGTGAATGGGGGGCAGGGGAGCAGTACTTC
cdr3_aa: CASSEWGAGEQYF

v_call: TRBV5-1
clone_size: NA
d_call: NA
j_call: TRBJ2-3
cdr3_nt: TGCGCCAGCGGCGTGGGGGGCGGTGATTTCCTTGATACGCAGTATTTT
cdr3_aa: CASGVGGGDFLDTQYF

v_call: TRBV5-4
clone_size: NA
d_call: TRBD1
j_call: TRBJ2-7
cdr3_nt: TGTGCCAGCAGCGAGGACAGGGGGCACTCCTACGAGCAGTACTTC
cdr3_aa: CASSEDRGHSYEQYF

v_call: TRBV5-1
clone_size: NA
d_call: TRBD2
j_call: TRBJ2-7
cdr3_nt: TGCGCCAGCAGCTTGGCCAAAGCGGGGGCTTACGAGCAGTACTTC
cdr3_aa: CASSLAKAGAYEQYF

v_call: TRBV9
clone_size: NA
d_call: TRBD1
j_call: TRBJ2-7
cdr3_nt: TGTGCCAGCAGCGGAGAGGGGTACAGGGGAAACGAGCAGTACTTC
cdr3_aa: CASSGEGYRGNEQYF

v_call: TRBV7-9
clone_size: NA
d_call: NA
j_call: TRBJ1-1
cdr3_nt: TGTGCCAGCAGCTTTAATCAGGGGAACACTGAAGCTTTCTTT
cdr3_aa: CASSFNQGNTEAFF

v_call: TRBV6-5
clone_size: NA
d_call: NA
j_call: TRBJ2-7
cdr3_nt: TGTGCCAGCACCAGTTGGCCGGGAACCTACGAGCAGTACTTC
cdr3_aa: CASTSWPGTYEQYF

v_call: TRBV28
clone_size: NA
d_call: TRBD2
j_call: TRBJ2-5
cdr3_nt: TGTGCCAGCAGTCCATGGCGGGGGCAAGAGACCCAGTACTTC
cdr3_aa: CASSPWRGQETQYF

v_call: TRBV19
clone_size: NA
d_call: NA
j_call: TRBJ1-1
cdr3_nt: TGTGCCAGTAGTTTTTTGGGACTGTCGAACACTGAAGCTTTCTTT
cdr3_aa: CASSFLGLSNTEAFF

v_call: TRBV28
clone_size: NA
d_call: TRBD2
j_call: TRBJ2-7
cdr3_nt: TGTGCCAGCAGTACTCCCGGGAGGGGCCCATCCTACGAGCAGTACTTC
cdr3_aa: CASSTPGRGPSYEQYF

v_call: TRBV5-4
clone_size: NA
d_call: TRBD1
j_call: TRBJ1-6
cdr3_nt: TGTGCCAGCAGCCCAAAGACAGGGGGCTCTAATTCACCCCTCCACTTT
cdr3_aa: CASSPKTGGSNSPLHF

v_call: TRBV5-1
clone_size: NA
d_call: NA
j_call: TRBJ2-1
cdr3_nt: TGCGCCAGCAGCTCCAGTGGCGGGTCCTACAATGAGCAGTTCTTC
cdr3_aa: CASSSSGGSYNEQFF

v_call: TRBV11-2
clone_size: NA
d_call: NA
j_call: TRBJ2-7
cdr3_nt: TGTGCCAGCAGCTTAGAGCCAGCATCCTACGAGCAGTACTTC
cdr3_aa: CASSLEPASYEQYF

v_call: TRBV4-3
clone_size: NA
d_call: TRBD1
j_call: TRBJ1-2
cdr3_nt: TGCGCCAGCAGGCAAGACCAAGGGGGCGCCCCCTATGGCTACACCTTC
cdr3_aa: CASRQDQGGAPYGYTF

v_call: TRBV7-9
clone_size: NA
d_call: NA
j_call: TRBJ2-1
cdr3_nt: TGTGCCAGCAGCTTAACGGCCGAGCAGTTCTTC
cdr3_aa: CASSLTAEQFF

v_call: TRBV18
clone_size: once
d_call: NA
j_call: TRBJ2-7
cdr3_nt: TGTGCCAGCTCACCACCGCAGGGTTCCTACGAGCAGTACTTC
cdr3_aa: CASSPPQGSYEQYF

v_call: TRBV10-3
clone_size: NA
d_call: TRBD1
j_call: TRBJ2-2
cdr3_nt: TGTGCCATCAGTGCTACGGGACAGCGGAATACCGGGGAGCTGTTTTTT
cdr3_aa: CAISATGQRNTGELFF

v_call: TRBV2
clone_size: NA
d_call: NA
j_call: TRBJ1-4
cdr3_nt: TGTGCCAGCAGATCGGGGGGACCTCGTAGAATTTTT
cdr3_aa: CASRSGGPRRIF

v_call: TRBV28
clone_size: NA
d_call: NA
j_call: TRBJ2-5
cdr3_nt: TGTGCCAGCAGTTTGGCCGGGGACCTGCGAGAGACCCAGTACTTC
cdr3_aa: CASSLAGDLRETQYF

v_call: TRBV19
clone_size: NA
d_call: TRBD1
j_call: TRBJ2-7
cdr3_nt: TGTGCCAGTAGTATCTCGGGACAGTTGTTCGAGCAGTACTTC
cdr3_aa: CASSISGQLFEQYF

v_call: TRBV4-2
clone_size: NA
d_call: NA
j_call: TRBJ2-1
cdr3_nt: TGTGCCAGCAGCCAAGAGGCTACGTCCTACAATGAGCAGTTCTTC
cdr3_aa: CASSQEATSYNEQFF

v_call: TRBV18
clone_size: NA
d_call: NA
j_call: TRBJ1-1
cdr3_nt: TGTGCCAGCTCACCGCAATTGAACACTGAAGCTTTCTTT
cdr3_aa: CASSPQLNTEAFF

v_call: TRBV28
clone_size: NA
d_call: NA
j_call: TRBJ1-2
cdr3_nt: TGTGCCAGCAGTTTGGTCCAGTCGTCCGGCTACACCTTC
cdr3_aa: CASSLVQSSGYTF

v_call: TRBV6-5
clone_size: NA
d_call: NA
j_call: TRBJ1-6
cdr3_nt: TGTGCCAGCACCACGAGCAGGGCCCCAAATTCACCCCTCCACTTT
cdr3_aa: CASTTSRAPNSPLHF

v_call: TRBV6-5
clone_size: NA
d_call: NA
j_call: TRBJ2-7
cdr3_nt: TGTGCCAGCAGCCAGGGGGGGCACTACGAGCAGTACTTC
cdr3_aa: CASSQGGHYEQYF

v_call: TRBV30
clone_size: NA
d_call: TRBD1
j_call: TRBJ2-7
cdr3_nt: TGTGCCTGGACCCGGGACAGTCCTTACGAGCAGTACTTC
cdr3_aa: CAWTRDSPYEQYF